Listed below are T cell receptor beta chains from one sample, sequenced in a study of blood T cell repertoires in COVID-19. Profiling relied on immunoSEQ multiplex PCR, and the TCRdb table lists in-frame clones only, not all of them. Among 70,000 to 90,000 clones listed, roughly 90% were seen once. Sample: peripheral blood. The receptors come from a man aged 55-75 years with acute or convalescent COVID-19. The CDR3 runs from the conserved cysteine through the conserved F or W. The order of the fields is D gene, J gene, clone size, V gene, CDR3 DNA, CDR3 protein. A D gene is named only where the DNA matches it firmly. Clone size is not always given. Where it is, it says once, few, many or a class for expanded clones.

TRBD1 TRBJ1-6 . TRBV19 TGTGCCAGTAGTACCTCCTCTCGACAGGGGTATAATTCACCCCTCCACTTT CASSTSSRQGYNSPLHF
TRBD1 TRBJ1-4 . TRBV19 TGTGCCAGTAGTATCGGAGGACAGGGAATTAATGAAAAACTGTTTTTT CASSIGGQGINEKLFF
. TRBJ2-1 . TRBV10-3 TGTGCCATCAGCGACAGGTTTTCCTACAATGAGCAGTTCTTC CAISDRFSYNEQFF
. TRBJ2-7 . TRBV9 TGTGCCAGCAGCCCGCAGGGTGAGCAGTACTTC CASSPQGEQYF
TRBD2 TRBJ2-1 . TRBV25-1 TGTGCCAGCACCCCAACTAGCGGGAGAGGCAATGAGCAGTTCTTC CASTPTSGRGNEQFF
. TRBJ1-3 . TRBV5-1 TGCGCCAGCAGCTTGCTCGGACACAGCGACCTTGGAAACACCATATATTTT CASSLLGHSDLGNTIYF
. TRBJ2-6 . TRBV6-5 TGTGCCAGCAGTTGGCAGGGCTTCGGGGCCAACGTCCTGACTTTC CASSWQGFGANVLTF
TRBD1 TRBJ1-1 . TRBV11-2 TGTGCCAGCAGATGGACAGGTAGCACTGAAGCTTTCTTT CASRWTGSTEAFF
TRBD1 TRBJ1-3 few TRBV6-1 TGTGCCAGCAGTGAAGGGGACAGCCGAAACACCATATATTTT CASSEGDSRNTIYF
. TRBJ1-2 . TRBV10-1 TGCGCCAGCAGTGAGTCGCCCAGCTATGGCTACACCTTC CASSESPSYGYTF
TRBD1 TRBJ1-5 . TRBV3-1/TRBV3-2 TGTGCCAGCAGCCAAGGTTTGACAGGGGGCCAAAATCAGCCCCAGCATTTT CASSQGLTGGQNQPQHF
. TRBJ2-1 . TRBV5-1 TGCGCCAGCAGCCCCTTCGGGAATGAGCAGTTCTTC CASSPFGNEQFF
TRBD1 TRBJ1-5 . TRBV5-8 TGTGCCAGCAGCACCGGGACAGCTAGCAATCAGCCCCAGCATTTT CASSTGTASNQPQHF
. TRBJ1-1 . TRBV3-1/TRBV3-2 TGTGCCAGCAGCCAGAACCGGGTAGCTTTCTTT CASSQNRVAFF
. TRBJ1-2 . TRBV6-6 TGTGCCAGCAGTCCAGCGACAGCAATGACCTTC CASSPATAMTF
TRBD2 TRBJ2-7 . TRBV6-1 TGTGCCAGCAGTGAAGGTTCTCTAGCGGGGTCCTACGAGCAGTACTTC CASSEGSLAGSYEQYF
. TRBJ1-1 . TRBV7-2 TGTGGATCTCGAGGGAGCAAACCTGAAGCTTTCTTT CGSRGSKPEAFF
. TRBJ2-6 . TRBV9 TGTGCCAGCAGCTTTTCCTCAGGGCCTGGGGCCAACGTCCTGACTTTC CASSFSSGPGANVLTF
TRBD1 TRBJ2-6 . TRBV6-1 TGTGCCAGCAGTGAAGGGAGACAGGGGACAGGGGGCGCTGGGGCCAACGTCCTGACTTTC CASSEGRQGTGGAGANVLTF
TRBD1 TRBJ1-6 . TRBV27 TGTGCCAGCGGAAGGACAGGGGCACCCCTCCACTTT CASGRTGAPLHF
. TRBJ1-2 once TRBV5-6 TGTGCCAGCACTAAGCACGAGATACTTACTTTTAACTATGGCTACACCTTC CASTKHEILTFNYGYTF
. TRBJ1-2 . TRBV23-1 TGCGCCAGCAGTCAATTTCGATCAACCGAGTATGGCTACACCTTC CASSQFRSTEYGYTF
. TRBJ1-2 few TRBV12-5 TGTGCTAGTGGACCCCCCCCCGGAGCGAAAGGCTACACCTTC CASGPPPGAKGYTF
. TRBJ1-2 once TRBV7-9 TGTGCCAGCAGCTTAGCAGGAGGTAGGAGCTACACCTTC CASSLAGGRSYTF
TRBD1 TRBJ2-2 once TRBV29-1 TGCAGCGTCCGGACAGGGGAAGTCGGGGAGCTGTTTTTT CSVRTGEVGELFF
TRBD1 TRBJ2-2 once TRBV5-6 TGTGCCAGCAGCTTGGACAGGGGATCGTCCGGGGAGCTGTTTTTT CASSLDRGSSGELFF
. TRBJ1-2 . TRBV7-9 TGTGCCAGCAGCCCGACAGCAAACTATGGCTACACCTTC CASSPTANYGYTF
TRBD1 TRBJ1-1 . TRBV5-4 TGTGCCAGCAGCGCGGCCAGGGGGTGGACTGAAGCTTTCTTT CASSAARGWTEAFF
TRBD1 TRBJ1-2 . TRBV5-1 TGCGCCAGCAGCTTGGCAGGGGGTCCTAACTATGGCTACACCTTC CASSLAGGPNYGYTF
. TRBJ1-3 . TRBV5-1 TGCGCCAGCAGCCTAACAGGACCCCACTCTGGAAACACCATATATTTT CASSLTGPHSGNTIYF
TRBD2 TRBJ2-1 . TRBV4-1 TGCGCCAGTGGCCCCGCGGGAGTGTCTTACAATGAGCAGTTCTTC CASGPAGVSYNEQFF
. TRBJ2-4 . TRBV5-4 TGTGCCAGCAGCTTGGCACACGGGAGCGCGGGAAACATTCAGTACTTC CASSLAHGSAGNIQYF
. TRBJ1-1 . TRBV9 TGTGCCAGCAGCGTAGAGGGGTTAGGGGACACTGAAGCTTTCTTT CASSVEGLGDTEAFF
. TRBJ2-1 . TRBV10-1 TGCGCCAGCAGTGAGTCCTGGCAGGCCAATGAGCAGTTCTTC CASSESWQANEQFF
TRBD2 TRBJ2-3 . TRBV5-8 TGTGCCAGCAGGAGACTAGCGGTTACAGATACGCAGTATTTT CASRRLAVTDTQYF
TRBD2 TRBJ2-1 . TRBV18 TGTGCCAGCCTAGGAGGACTAGCGGACAATGAGCAGTTCTTC CASLGGLADNEQFF
. TRBJ2-2 . TRBV14 TGTGCCAGCAGCCAAGGGCAGGGGAGGAACACCGGGGAGCTGTTTTTT CASSQGQGRNTGELFF
TRBD1 TRBJ2-5 . TRBV11-2 TGTGCCAGCAGTCCTTTGGGCAGGGGGACAGAGACCCAGTACTTC CASSPLGRGTETQYF
TRBD1 TRBJ1-4 . TRBV27 TGTGCCAGCAGTTTAAGGGCGGGACAGCCTAATGAAAAACTGTTTTTT CASSLRAGQPNEKLFF
. TRBJ1-4 . TRBV7-9 TGTGCCAGCAGCCCGCCGGGCCGCGGGAATGAAAAACTGTTTTTT CASSPPGRGNEKLFF
TRBD1 TRBJ1-5 . TRBV7-9 TGTGCCAGCAGCGTGTCGACAGGGAAGTTGGGGCCCCAGCATTTT CASSVSTGKLGPQHF
. TRBJ1-4 . TRBV30 TGTGCCTGGAAAGAATCCGTAGGGGGAAAACTGTTTTTT CAWKESVGGKLFF
TRBD2 TRBJ2-2 . TRBV5-1 TGCGCCAGCAGCTCTCTAGCGGGGGGCACCGGGGAGCTGTTTTTT CASSSLAGGTGELFF
. TRBJ1-4 . TRBV5-1 TGCGCCAGCAGCGCGACAGGTTCGAGTAATGAAAAACTGTTTTTT CASSATGSSNEKLFF
. TRBJ1-1 . TRBV30 TGTGCCTGGAGTCGGGATTGGAACACTGAAGCTTTCTTT CAWSRDWNTEAFF
. TRBJ1-3 . TRBV5-4 TGTGCCATCTCGGTAGTCTCTGGAAACACCATATATTTT CAISVVSGNTIYF
. TRBJ1-6 . TRBV2 TGTGCCAGCAGTGAACTCCCACACAGTAATTCACCCCTCCACTTT CASSELPHSNSPLHF
TRBD2 TRBJ2-5 once TRBV15 TGTGCCACCAGCAGAGACGACTGGGAGGGCCAAGAGACCCAGTACTTC CATSRDDWEGQETQYF
. TRBJ1-3 . TRBV7-6 TGTGCCAGCAGCCCCACGGGAAGCTTCTCTGGAAACACCATATATTTT CASSPTGSFSGNTIYF
TRBD2 TRBJ2-7 . TRBV6-6 TGTGCCAGCAGGGCGGGAGGTAGCGAGCAGTACTTC CASRAGGSEQYF
TRBD1 TRBJ2-7 few TRBV4-2 TGTGCCAGCAGCCAAGTCGCGGGTCGGACAGGGGGCTCCGAGCAGTACTTC CASSQVAGRTGGSEQYF
TRBD1 TRBJ1-1 . TRBV2 TGTGCCAGCAGGGAAAGGGGGCAAAGGAACACTGAAGCTTTCTTT CASRERGQRNTEAFF
. TRBJ1-2 . TRBV28 TGTGCCAGCAGTTTAGGTCAGGGCCGTTATGGCTACACCTTC CASSLGQGRYGYTF
. TRBJ1-3 once TRBV19 TGTGCCAGTAGTATTGTGGGCCCTGGAAACACCATATATTTT CASSIVGPGNTIYF
TRBD2 TRBJ2-1 . TRBV12-3/TRBV12-4 TGTGCCAGCAGTTTGGAGACTAGCGCAATCTTC CASSLETSAIF
. TRBJ1-1 . TRBV2 TGTGCCAGCAGTGAAGTCGGGGGGCGGCTTACTGAAGCTTTCTTT CASSEVGGRLTEAFF
TRBD1 TRBJ1-1 . TRBV11-2 TGTGCCAGCAGGGGACAGGTGAACACTGAAGCTTTCTTT CASRGQVNTEAFF
TRBD1 TRBJ1-2 . TRBV5-1 TGCGCCAGCAGCATAGGGACAGGGCGACGGCTCTATGGCTACACCTTC CASSIGTGRRLYGYTF
. TRBJ1-4 . TRBV11-2 TGTGCCAGCAGCTTAGTTGGAGGGGATGAAAAACTGTTTTTT CASSLVGGDEKLFF